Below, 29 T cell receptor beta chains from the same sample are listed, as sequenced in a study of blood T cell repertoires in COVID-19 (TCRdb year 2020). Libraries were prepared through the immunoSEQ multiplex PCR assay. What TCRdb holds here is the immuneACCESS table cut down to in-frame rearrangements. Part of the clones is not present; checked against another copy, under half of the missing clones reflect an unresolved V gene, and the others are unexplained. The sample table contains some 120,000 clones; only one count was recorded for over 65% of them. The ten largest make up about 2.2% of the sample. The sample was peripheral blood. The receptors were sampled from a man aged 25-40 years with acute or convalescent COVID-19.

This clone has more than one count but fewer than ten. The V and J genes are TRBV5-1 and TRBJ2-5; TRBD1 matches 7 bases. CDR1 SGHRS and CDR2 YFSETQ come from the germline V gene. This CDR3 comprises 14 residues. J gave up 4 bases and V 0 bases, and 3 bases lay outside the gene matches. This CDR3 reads CASSLEGQRETQYF. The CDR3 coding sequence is TGCGCCAGCAGCTTGGAGGGACAGCGAGAGACCCAGTACTTC.

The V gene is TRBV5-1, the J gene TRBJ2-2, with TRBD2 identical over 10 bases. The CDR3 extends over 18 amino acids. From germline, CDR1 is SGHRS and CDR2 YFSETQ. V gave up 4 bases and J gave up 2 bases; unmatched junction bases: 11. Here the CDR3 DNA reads TGCGCCAGCAGCCCCCTCCCTGCTAGCGGGGGTAACACCGGGGAGCTGTTTTTT. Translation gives CASSPLPASGGNTGELFF.

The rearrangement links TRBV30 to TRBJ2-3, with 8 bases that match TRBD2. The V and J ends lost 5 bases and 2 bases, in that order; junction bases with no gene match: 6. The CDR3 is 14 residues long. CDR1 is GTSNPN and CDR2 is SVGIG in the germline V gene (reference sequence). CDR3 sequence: CAWAVAGNTDTQYF. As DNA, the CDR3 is TGTGCCTGGGCCGTAGCGGGAAACACAGATACGCAGTATTTT.

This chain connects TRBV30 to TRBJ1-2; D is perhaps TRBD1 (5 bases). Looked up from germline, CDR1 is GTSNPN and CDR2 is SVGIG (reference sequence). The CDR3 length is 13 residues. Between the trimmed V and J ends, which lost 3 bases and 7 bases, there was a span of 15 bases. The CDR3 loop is CAWRKQGMGGYTF. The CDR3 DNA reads TGTGCCTGGAGGAAGCAGGGTATGGGTGGCTACACCTTC.

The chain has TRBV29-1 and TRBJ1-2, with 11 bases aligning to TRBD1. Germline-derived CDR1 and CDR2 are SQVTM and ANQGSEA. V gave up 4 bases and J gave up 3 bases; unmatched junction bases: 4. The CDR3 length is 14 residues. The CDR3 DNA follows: TGCAGCGTTGCTAGGACAGGGGGCTACTATGGCTACACCTTC. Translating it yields CSVARTGGYYGYTF. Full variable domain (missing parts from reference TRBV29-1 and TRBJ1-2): SAVISQKPSRDICQRGTSLTIQCQVDSQVTMMFWYRQQPGQSLTLIATANQGSEATYESGFVIDKFPISRPNLTFSTLTVSNMSPEDSSIYLCSVARTGGYYGYTFGSGTRLTVV.

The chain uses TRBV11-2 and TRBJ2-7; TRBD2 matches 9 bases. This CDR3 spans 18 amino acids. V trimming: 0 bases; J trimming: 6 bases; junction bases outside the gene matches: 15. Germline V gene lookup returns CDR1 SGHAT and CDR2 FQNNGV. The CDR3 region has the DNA TGTGCCAGCAGCTTAGATAACCCCTGGCGGGGGGGCGTCAGCGAGCAGTACTTC. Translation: CASSLDNPWRGGVSEQYF.

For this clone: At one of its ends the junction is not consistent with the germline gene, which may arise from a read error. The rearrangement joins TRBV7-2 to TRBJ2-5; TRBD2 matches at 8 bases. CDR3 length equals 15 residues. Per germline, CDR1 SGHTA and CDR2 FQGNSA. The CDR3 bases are TGTGCCAGCAGCGTAGCAGGACTAGCTGGGGAGACCCAGTACTTC. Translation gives CASSVAGLAGETQYF.

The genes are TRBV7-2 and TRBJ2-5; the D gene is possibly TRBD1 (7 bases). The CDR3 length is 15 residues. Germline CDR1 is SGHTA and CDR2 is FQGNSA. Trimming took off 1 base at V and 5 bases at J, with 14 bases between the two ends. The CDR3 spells CASSLVEGAWETQYF. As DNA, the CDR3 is TGTGCCAGCAGCTTAGTGGAGGGGGCGTGGGAGACCCAGTACTTC.

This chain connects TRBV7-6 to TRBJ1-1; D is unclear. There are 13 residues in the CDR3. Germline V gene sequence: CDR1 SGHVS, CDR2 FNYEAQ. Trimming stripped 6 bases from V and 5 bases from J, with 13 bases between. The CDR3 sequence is CASRPDGGTEAFF. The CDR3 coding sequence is TGTGCCAGCAGACCCGACGGAGGAACTGAAGCTTTCTTT.

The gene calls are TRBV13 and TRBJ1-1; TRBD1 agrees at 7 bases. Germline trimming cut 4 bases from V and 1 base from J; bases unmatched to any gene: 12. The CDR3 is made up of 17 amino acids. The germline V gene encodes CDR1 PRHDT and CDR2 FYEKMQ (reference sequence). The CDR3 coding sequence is TGTGCCAGCAGCTCCTACCGACAGGGTAGCTGGAACACTGAAGCTTTCTTT. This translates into CASSSYRQGSWNTEAFF.

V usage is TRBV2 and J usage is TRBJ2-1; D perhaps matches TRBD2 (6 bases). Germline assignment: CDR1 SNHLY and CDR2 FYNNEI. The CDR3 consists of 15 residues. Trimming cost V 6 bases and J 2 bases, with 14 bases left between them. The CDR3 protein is CASRGGTWAYNEQFF. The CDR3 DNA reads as TGTGCCAGCAGGGGTGGGACTTGGGCCTACAATGAGCAGTTCTTC.

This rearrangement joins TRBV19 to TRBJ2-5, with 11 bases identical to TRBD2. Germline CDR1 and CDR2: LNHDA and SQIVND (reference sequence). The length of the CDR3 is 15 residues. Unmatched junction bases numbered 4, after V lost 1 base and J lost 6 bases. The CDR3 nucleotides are TGTGCCAGTAGTATAGGGCTAGCGGGAGGACAGACCCAGTACTTC. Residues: CASSIGLAGGQTQYF.

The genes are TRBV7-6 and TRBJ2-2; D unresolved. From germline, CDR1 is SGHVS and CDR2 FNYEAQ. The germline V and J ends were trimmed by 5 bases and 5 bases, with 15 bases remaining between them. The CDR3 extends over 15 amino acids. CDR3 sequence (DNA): TGTGCCAGCAGCGCAAATAGAGATCGAACCGGGGAGCTGTTTTTT. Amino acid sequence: CASSANRDRTGELFF.

CDR3 sequence reads: CASSPDSFSGNTIYF. In DNA, the CDR3 is TGTGCCAGCAGCCCCGACAGCTTTTCTGGAAACACCATATATTTT. This chain connects TRBV6-5 to TRBJ1-3, with a weak D call TRBD1 (5 bases). The germline V gene encodes CDR1 MNHEY and CDR2 SVGAGI. The CDR3 is made up of 15 amino acids. The germline V and J ends were trimmed by 6 bases and 1 base, with 13 bases remaining between them.

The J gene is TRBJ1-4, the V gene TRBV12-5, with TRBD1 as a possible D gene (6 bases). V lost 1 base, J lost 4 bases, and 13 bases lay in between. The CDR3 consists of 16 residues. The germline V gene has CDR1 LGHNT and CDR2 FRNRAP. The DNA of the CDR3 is TGTGCTAGTGGTTTGGCGAGCGGGGGCAATAATGAAAAACTGTTTTTT. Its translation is CASGLASGGNNEKLFF. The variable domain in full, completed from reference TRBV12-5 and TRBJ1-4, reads DARVTQTPRHKVTEMGQEVTMRCQPILGHNTVFWYRQTMMQGLELLAYFRNRAPLDDSGMPKDRFSAEMPDATLATLKIQPSEPRDSAVYFCASGLASGGNNEKLFFGSGTQLSVL.

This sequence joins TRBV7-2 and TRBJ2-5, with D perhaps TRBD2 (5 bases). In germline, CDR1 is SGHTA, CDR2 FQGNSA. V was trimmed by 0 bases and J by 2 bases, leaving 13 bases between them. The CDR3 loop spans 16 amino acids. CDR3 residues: CASSLALARGQETQYF. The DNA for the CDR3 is TGTGCCAGCAGCTTAGCGCTAGCCCGGGGACAAGAGACCCAGTACTTC.

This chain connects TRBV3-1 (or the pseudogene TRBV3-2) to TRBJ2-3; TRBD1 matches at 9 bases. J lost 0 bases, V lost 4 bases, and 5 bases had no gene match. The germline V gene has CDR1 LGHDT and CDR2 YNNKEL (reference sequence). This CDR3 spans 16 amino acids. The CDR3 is CASSLRQGGSTDTQYF. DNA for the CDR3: TGTGCCAGCAGCCTTCGACAGGGGGGGAGCACAGATACGCAGTATTTT.

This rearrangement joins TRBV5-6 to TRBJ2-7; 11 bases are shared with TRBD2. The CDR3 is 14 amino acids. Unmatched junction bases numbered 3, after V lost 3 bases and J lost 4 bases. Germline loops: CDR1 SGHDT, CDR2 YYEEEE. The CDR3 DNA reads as TGTGCCAGCAGCTCGGGACTAGCGGAATACGAGCAGTACGTC. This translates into CASSSGLAEYEQYV.

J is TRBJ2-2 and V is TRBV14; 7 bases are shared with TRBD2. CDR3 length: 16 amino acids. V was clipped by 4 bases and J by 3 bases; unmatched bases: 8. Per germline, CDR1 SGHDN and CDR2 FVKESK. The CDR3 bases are TGTGCCAGCAGCCCTTTGGGAGGGATGTACACCGGGGAGCTGTTTTTT. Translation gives CASSPLGGMYTGELFF.

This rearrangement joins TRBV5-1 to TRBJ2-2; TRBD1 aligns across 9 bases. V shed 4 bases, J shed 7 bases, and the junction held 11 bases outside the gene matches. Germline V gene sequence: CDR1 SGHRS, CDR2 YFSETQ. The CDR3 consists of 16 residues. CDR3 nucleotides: TGCGCCAGCAGCAGTTCGACAGGGGGTTTTAGCGGGGAGCTGTTTTTT. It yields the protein CASSSSTGGFSGELFF.

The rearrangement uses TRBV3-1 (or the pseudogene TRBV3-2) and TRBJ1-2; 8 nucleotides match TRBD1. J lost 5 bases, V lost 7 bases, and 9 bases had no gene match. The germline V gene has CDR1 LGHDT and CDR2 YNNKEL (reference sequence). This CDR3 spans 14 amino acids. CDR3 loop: CASTPGQELYGYTF. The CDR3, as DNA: TGTGCCAGCACCCCGGGACAGGAGTTATATGGCTACACCTTC.

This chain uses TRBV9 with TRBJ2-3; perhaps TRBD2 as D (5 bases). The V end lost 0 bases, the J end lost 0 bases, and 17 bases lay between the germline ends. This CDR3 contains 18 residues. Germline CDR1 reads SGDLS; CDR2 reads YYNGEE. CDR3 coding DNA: TGTGCCAGCAGCGTAGAACTTTTGACTATCGCTAGCACAGATACGCAGTATTTT. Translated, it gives CASSVELLTIASTDTQYF.

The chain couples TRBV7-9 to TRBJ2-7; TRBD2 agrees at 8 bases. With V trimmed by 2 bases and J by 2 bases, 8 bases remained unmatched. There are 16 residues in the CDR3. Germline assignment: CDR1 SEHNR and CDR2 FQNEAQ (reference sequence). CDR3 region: CASSLLGRGDAYEQYF. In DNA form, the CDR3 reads TGTGCCAGCAGCTTATTAGGGCGGGGGGACGCCTACGAGCAGTACTTC.

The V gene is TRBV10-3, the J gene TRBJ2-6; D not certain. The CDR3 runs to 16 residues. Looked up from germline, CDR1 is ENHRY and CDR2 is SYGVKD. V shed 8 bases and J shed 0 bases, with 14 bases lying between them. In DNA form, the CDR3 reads TGTGCCATCGGGTGGGCAGTAGGCTCTGGGGCCAACGTCCTGACTTTC. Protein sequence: CAIGWAVGSGANVLTF.

CDR3 sequence: CASSYYSTGETQYF. The CDR3 DNA reads as TGTGCCAGCAGTTACTACTCCACCGGGGAGACCCAGTACTTC. V is TRBV6-2 or TRBV6-3 and J is TRBJ2-5, with D unclear. The CDR3 sequence is 14 residues long. Trimming cost V 1 base and J 5 bases, with 11 bases left between them. Germline V lookup: CDR1 MNHEY, CDR2 SVGEGT.

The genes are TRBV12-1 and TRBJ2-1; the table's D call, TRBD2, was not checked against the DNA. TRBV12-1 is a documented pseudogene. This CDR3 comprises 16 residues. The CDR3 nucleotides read TGTGCCAGCAGACCCGTCCGGAGCGGGAGGGCCAAGGGGCAGTTCTTC. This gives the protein CASRPVRSGRAKGQFF.

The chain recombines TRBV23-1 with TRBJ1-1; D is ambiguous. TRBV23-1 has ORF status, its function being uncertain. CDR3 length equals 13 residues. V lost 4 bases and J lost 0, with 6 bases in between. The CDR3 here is CASSRLMNTEAFF. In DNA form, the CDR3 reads TGCGCCAGCAGTCGGCTTATGAACACTGAAGCTTTCTTT.

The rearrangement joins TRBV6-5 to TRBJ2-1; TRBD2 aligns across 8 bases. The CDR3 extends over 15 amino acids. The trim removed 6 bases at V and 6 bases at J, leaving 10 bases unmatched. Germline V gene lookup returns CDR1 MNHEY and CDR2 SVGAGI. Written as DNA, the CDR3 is TGTGCCAGCAGGCCTCCGGGACTAGGGGGCAATGAGCAGTTCTTC. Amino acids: CASRPPGLGGNEQFF.

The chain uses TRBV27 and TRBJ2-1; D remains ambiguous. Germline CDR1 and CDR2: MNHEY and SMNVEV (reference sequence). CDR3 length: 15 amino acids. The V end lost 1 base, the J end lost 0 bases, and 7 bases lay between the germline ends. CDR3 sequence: CASSLFRSSYNEQFF. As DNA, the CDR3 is TGTGCCAGCAGTTTATTTCGCAGCTCCTACAATGAGCAGTTCTTC.